These 26 T cell receptor beta chains originate from one sample sequenced in a study of T cell repertoires in cytomegalovirus infection. No antigens are known for them. MiXCR, run by TCRdb on the reads, gives a single entry per CDR3 protein. The profile shows some 940,000 distinct CDR3 sequences, roughly 30% of them singletons. The sample was cultured CD8+ T cells from PBMCs, taken from culture after CMV antigen stimulation. Receptors were obtained from a human donor in good health (CMV status not recorded). Some clones in this sample may be carry-over from other donors' samples.

This clonotype was observed many times. The CDR3 DNA sequence: TGTGCCAGCAGCTTAGTAGGTGGGGGGAATGAGCAGTTCTTC. Amino acids: CASSLVGGGNEQFF. The chain joins TRBV7-8 to TRBJ2-1; tentatively, D is TRBD2 (6 bases). The CDR3 is 14 residues long. Germline loops: CDR1 SGHVS, CDR2 FQNEAQ. Trimming pared 1 base from V and 7 bases from J, leaving 11 bases between.

This clonotype occurred a few times. The V gene is TRBV4-1, the J gene TRBJ1-1, with D possibly TRBD1 on 6 matching bases. CDR3 size: 16 residues. The V gene's germline CDR1 is MGHRA and CDR2 YSYEKL. The V and J ends lost 4 bases and 1 base respectively, with 16 bases between them. CDR3 in amino acids: CASSLKQGKGNTEAFF. CDR3 coding DNA: TGCGCCAGCAGCCTGAAACAGGGAAAGGGGAACACTGAAGCTTTCTTT.

With respect to this clonotype: One end of the junction is discordant with germline, which a read error may explain. The chain employs TRBV6-8 and TRBJ1-1; D unresolved. CDR1 is MNHGY, CDR2 SAAAGT, per germline. The CDR3 is 14 amino acids. The CDR3 region has the DNA TGTGCCAGCAGTTACTCGATTATTCCCCCCCAGCCGGTATTT. This gives the protein CASSYSIIPPQPVF.

The chain is built from TRBV9 and TRBJ2-2; D gene uncertain. The CDR3 has 16 amino acids. Trimming left V 3 bases short and J 4 bases short, with 16 bases between. Germline values: CDR1 SGDLS, CDR2 YYNGEE. CDR3 sequence (DNA): TGTGCCAGCAGCGCAGGTGCCCAGTCCCGCACCGGGGAGCTGTTTTTT. Translation: CASSAGAQSRTGELFF.

Many counts were recorded for this clonotype. The chain couples TRBV7-8 to TRBJ1-1, with D perhaps TRBD1 (6 bases). Germline assignment: CDR1 SGHVS and CDR2 FQNEAQ. This CDR3 contains 15 residues. V lost 5 bases and J lost 1, with 14 bases in between. The CDR3 reads CASSLYRAENTEAFF. In DNA, the CDR3 is TGTGCCAGCAGCCTTTACAGGGCCGAGAACACTGAAGCTTTCTTT. The full variable domain, in which reference TRBV7-8 and TRBJ1-1 provide the parts outside the CDR3, is GAGVSQSPRYKVAKRGQDVALRCDPISGHVSLFWYQQALGQGPEFLTYFQNEAQLDKSGLPSDRFFAERPEGSVSTLKIQRTQQEDSAVYLCASSLYRAENTEAFFGQGTRLTVV.

This chain joins TRBV27 and TRBJ2-7; no reliable D call. V gave up 5 bases and J gave up 5 bases, with 13 bases separating them. This CDR3 comprises 13 residues. CDR1 is MNHEY and CDR2 is SMNVEV in the germline V gene (reference sequence). CDR3 protein: CASSPSLVHEQYV. The CDR3, as DNA: TGTGCCAGCAGTCCCTCCTTAGTGCACGAGCAGTACGTC.

CDR3 in DNA: TGTGCCAGCAGCTTAAGCTCTAGCGGGGCCACAGATACGCAGTATTTT. Its translation: CASSLSSSGATDTQYF. The chain joins TRBV7-9 to TRBJ2-3, with 9 nucleotides matching TRBD2. The ends lost 2 bases at V and 2 bases at J; junction bases unmatched: 5. The CDR3 contains 16 residues. Germline V CDR1 and CDR2: SEHNR, FQNEAQ (reference sequence).

This chain connects TRBV5-1 to TRBJ1-4; D ambiguous. Trimming cost V 4 bases and J 6 bases, with 10 bases left between them. The CDR3 is 13 residues long. Germline CDR1 is SGHRS and CDR2 is YFSETQ. The CDR3 is CASSPPPYEKLFF. The CDR3 nucleotides read TGCGCCAGCAGCCCTCCGCCCTATGAAAAACTGTTTTTT.

This clonotype was seen a handful of times. Its ends do not fully match the called genes, so a read error is possible. The chain combines TRBV6-6 with TRBJ1-1; D may be TRBD1 (5 bases). The germline CDR1 and CDR2 sequences are MNHNY and SVGAGI (reference sequence). The CDR3 extends over 11 amino acids. Here the CDR3 reads CASRYYRNAFF. Here the CDR3 DNA reads TGTGCCAGCAGATACTACAGGAATGCTTTCTTT.

This CDR3 reads CASSLSLGAGGYGYTF. DNA for the CDR3: TGTGCCAGCAGTTTATCGCTCGGGGCCGGAGGCTATGGCTACACCTTC. J is TRBJ1-2 and V is TRBV27, with D perhaps matching TRBD1 (5 bases). The CDR3 loop spans 16 amino acids. Germline CDR1 is MNHEY and CDR2 is SMNVEV (reference sequence). Trimming removed 0 bases from V and 4 bases from J, with 15 bases in between.

The V call is TRBV6-5, the J call TRBJ2-7, with a weak D call TRBD1 (5 bases). V lost 2 bases and J 2 bases, leaving 10 bases between the germline ends. Germline assignment: CDR1 MNHEY and CDR2 SVGAGI. The CDR3 sequence is 14 residues long. This CDR3 is CASSYKDKPYEQYF. The CDR3 DNA reads TGTGCCAGCAGTTACAAGGACAAGCCCTACGAGCAGTACTTC.

There are a few counts of this clonotype. J is TRBJ2-7 and V is TRBV4-1; 9 positions agree with TRBD1. From germline, CDR1 is MGHRA and CDR2 YSYEKL. Trimming took 3 bases from V and 3 from J; bases not matched to a gene: 3. This CDR3 spans 14 amino acids. The CDR3 protein is CASSQGQGIYEQYF. The CDR3 DNA reads TGCGCCAGCAGCCAGGGACAGGGAATCTACGAGCAGTACTTC.

This clonotype was recorded a few times. The V gene is TRBV4-1, the J gene TRBJ1-1, with D tentatively TRBD1 (5 bases). The CDR3 covers 14 residues. The germline CDR1 and CDR2 sequences are MGHRA and YSYEKL. With 2 bases removed from V and 8 bases from J, the gap between germline ends came to 15 bases. CDR3 loop: CASSQKLQGVEAFF. CDR3 coding DNA: TGCGCCAGCAGCCAAAAGTTGCAGGGCGTAGAAGCTTTCTTT.

V and J are TRBV12-3 or TRBV12-4 and TRBJ1-1; D not certain. V was clipped by 1 base and J by 1 base, with 10 bases between them. The length of the CDR3 is 15 residues. The CDR3 region has the DNA TGTGCCAGCAGTTTAGGAGTCAGTGAGAACACTGAAGCTTTCTTT. Its translation: CASSLGVSENTEAFF.

This clonotype was detected only a few times. The chain is built from TRBV19 and TRBJ2-5; 10 bases are shared with TRBD1. The J segment lost 3 bases and the V segment lost 3 bases, leaving 7 bases of the junction unmatched. This CDR3 is 16 amino acids long. CDR1 and CDR2 (germline): LNHDA, SQIVND (reference sequence). The CDR3 reads CASSIGPGTGEETQYF. For the CDR3, the DNA is TGTGCCAGTAGTATTGGGCCCGGGACAGGGGAAGAGACCCAGTACTTC. Together with reference TRBV19 and TRBJ2-5, the CDR3 gives the full variable domain: DGGITQSPKYLFRKEGQNVTLSCEQNLNHDAMYWYRQDPGQGLRLIYYSQIVNDFQKGDIAEGYSVSREKKESFPLTVTSAQKNPTAFYLCASSIGPGTGEETQYFGPGTRLLVL.

This clonotype was counted only a few times. The rearrangement uses TRBV11-3 and TRBJ2-7; the match to TRBD1 covers 12 bases. The V and J ends lost 6 bases and 6 bases, in that order; junction bases with no gene match: 6. Germline values: CDR1 SGHNT, CDR2 YENEEA. The CDR3 extends over 14 amino acids. Here the CDR3 reads CASRAGTGGGEQYF. CDR3 coding DNA: TGTGCCAGCAGGGCCGGGACAGGGGGCGGCGAGCAGTACTTC.

The J gene is TRBJ2-1, the V gene TRBV7-9, with D possibly matching TRBD1 (5 bases). Deletions cut 1 base from V and 8 bases from J, with 15 bases between. Per germline, CDR1 SEHNR and CDR2 FQNEAQ (reference sequence). This CDR3 is built from 15 residues. CDR3 loop: CASSLVGRESDEQFF. CDR3 bases: TGTGCCAGCAGCTTAGTAGGCAGGGAAAGCGATGAGCAGTTCTTC.

This clonotype was seen many times. The V call is TRBV6-6, the J call TRBJ2-5; D gene ambiguous. This CDR3 spans 14 amino acids. The germline CDR1 and CDR2 sequences are MNHNY and SVGAGI (reference sequence). Trimming removed 1 base from V and 5 bases from J, with 11 bases in between. The CDR3 reads CASSYLGPGETQYF. In DNA form, the CDR3 reads TGTGCCAGCAGTTACTTAGGTCCTGGGGAGACCCAGTACTTC.

This clonotype was detected ten times or more. The gene calls are TRBV7-2 and TRBJ2-1; the D gene is possibly TRBD1 (5 bases). The germline V and J ends were trimmed by 5 bases and 8 bases, with 19 bases remaining between them. The CDR3 length is 15 residues. CDR1 and CDR2 (germline): SGHTA, FQGNSA. The CDR3, as DNA: TGTGCCAGCAGCGTGACGGGCTCCCAAGGGGATGAGCAGTTCTTC. As protein: CASSVTGSQGDEQFF.

The V call is TRBV7-8, the J call TRBJ1-1; D not resolved. The germline CDR1 and CDR2 sequences are SGHVS and FQNEAQ. The CDR3 has 14 residues. Trimming took 5 bases from V and 2 from J, leaving 12 bases between them. The CDR3 nucleotides are TGTGCCAGCAGCCAATCGGTCCTTAACACTGAAGCTTTCTTT. Translation gives CASSQSVLNTEAFF.

V gene TRBV20-1 combines with J gene TRBJ1-2, with a tentative D call TRBD1 (6 bases). This CDR3 is 15 amino acids long. Germline CDR1 is DFQATT and CDR2 is SNEGSKA (reference sequence). V was cut by 6 bases and J by 7 bases, with 24 bases left in between. The CDR3 spells CSAKGGDRPEGGYTF. The CDR3 nucleotides are TGCAGTGCCAAGGGGGGGGATCGGCCTGAGGGTGGCTACACCTTC.

This clonotype was observed a handful of times. The V gene is TRBV2, the J gene TRBJ2-5; D unclear. This CDR3 contains 13 residues. Trimming removed 8 bases from V and 2 bases from J, with 12 bases in between. CDR1 and CDR2 (germline): SNHLY, FYNNEI. CDR3 coding DNA: TGTGCCAGCCGAGTTGCGTCTCAAGAGACCCAGTACTTC. Translation gives CASRVASQETQYF.

This chain uses TRBV4-2 with TRBJ1-4, with D tentatively TRBD1 (5 bases). Looked up from germline, CDR1 is LGHNA and CDR2 is YNFKEQ. The V gene lost 0 bases and the J gene lost 6 bases, with 11 bases spanning the gap. The CDR3 runs 15 residues. CDR3 sequence reads: CASSQDDWGDEKLFF. DNA of the CDR3: TGTGCCAGCAGCCAAGACGATTGGGGGGATGAAAAACTGTTTTTT.

CDR3 nucleotides: TGCGCCAGCAGCCCCTACGGGGGAACAGCCTATAATTCACCCCTCCACTTT. As protein: CASSPYGGTAYNSPLHF. The chain has TRBV5-1 and TRBJ1-6, with D possibly TRBD1 on 5 matching bases. CDR1 is SGHRS, CDR2 YFSETQ, per germline. Trimming stripped 4 bases from V and 2 bases from J, with 16 bases between. This CDR3 is built from 17 residues.

This clonotype was picked up a small number of times. V is TRBV19 and J is TRBJ1-1, with D uncertain. The ends were cut back, 1 base at V and 3 bases at J, with 21 bases in the middle. The CDR3 has 18 residues. Germline V CDR1 and CDR2: LNHDA, SQIVND (reference sequence). In nucleotides, the CDR3 is TGTGCCAGTAGTATAGGCCCCGTAGGAGGGTCCGAGTACACTGAAGCTTTCTTT. It translates to CASSIGPVGGSEYTEAFF.

This clonotype showed up many times. The J gene is TRBJ1-5, the V gene TRBV6-6; weak D call: TRBD1 (5 bases). The germline V gene encodes CDR1 MNHNY and CDR2 SVGAGI (reference sequence). This CDR3 contains 19 residues. Trimming removed 2 bases at V and 0 bases at J, with 20 bases between. The CDR3 DNA is TGTGCCAGCAGTTACCACTCGTTGGGGGTCCCCCGTAGCAATCAGCCCCAGCATTTT. It encodes CASSYHSLGVPRSNQPQHF.